The 15 T cell receptor beta chains below come from one sample, sequenced in a study of CD8 T cells in ankylosing spondylitis. TCRdb reprocessed the 5' RACE reads via MiXCR and lists one record per CDR3 protein. The profile shows 250,000 to 400,000 distinct CDR3 sequences, 11% of them singletons. Sequenced material: blood, either unsorted or a sorted T cell fraction (not recorded which). The source is a female donor with ankylosing spondylitis or in good health (not recorded which).

This clonotype was counted many times. The chain uses TRBV27 and TRBJ2-2; TRBD2 might be the D (5 bases). In germline, CDR1 is MNHEY, CDR2 SMNVEV (reference sequence). V was pared by 8 bases and J by 0 bases, with 16 bases between. This CDR3 is built from 16 residues. The CDR3 region has the DNA TGTGCCAGCGGAGGACGTCGGAGGACGAACACCGGGGAGCTGTTTTTT. Its protein product is CASGGRRRTNTGELFF.

The V gene is TRBV7-9, the J gene TRBJ2-1; 10 bases are shared with TRBD2. The germline V gene has CDR1 SEHNR and CDR2 FQNEAQ (reference sequence). This CDR3 has 15 amino acids. The trim removed 5 bases at V and 8 bases at J, leaving 9 bases unmatched. CDR3 nucleotides: TGTGCCAGCAGCGTCTCTAGCGGGAGTATGGATGAGCAGTTCTTC. Translated, it gives CASSVSSGSMDEQFF.

The table lists this clonotype with a few counts. The chain carries TRBV5-1 and TRBJ1-1, with TRBD1 as a possible D gene (5 bases). Per germline, CDR1 SGHRS and CDR2 YFSETQ. This CDR3 is built from 15 residues. Trimming removed 6 bases from V and 11 bases from J, with 26 bases in between. This chain's CDR3 is CASKGDFRLGKRAFF. The CDR3 DNA reads TGCGCCAGCAAAGGGGACTTCCGGTTGGGCAAAAGGGCTTTCTTT.

This chain uses TRBV7-2 with TRBJ1-4; unclear D gene. The germline V and J ends were trimmed by 7 bases and 5 bases, with 17 bases remaining between them. The CDR3 has 15 amino acids. Germline V lookup: CDR1 SGHTA, CDR2 FQGNSA. The CDR3 loop is CASTVGVLGNEKLFF. The CDR3 region has the DNA TGTGCCAGCACCGTAGGTGTCCTGGGGAATGAAAAACTGTTTTTT.

This clonotype has a count of ten or more. V is TRBV7-6 and J is TRBJ1-3; D is possibly TRBD1 (5 bases). The V gene's germline CDR1 is SGHVS and CDR2 FNYEAQ. The CDR3 is made up of 17 amino acids. V shed 7 bases and J shed 0 bases, with 19 bases lying between them. For the CDR3, the DNA is TGTGCCAGCATCCAAAGTGGGGGGGGATTCTCTGGAAACACCATATATTTT. Translation gives CASIQSGGGFSGNTIYF.

This clonotype showed up just a few times. V usage is TRBV7-9 and J usage is TRBJ2-1, with 8 bases aligning to TRBD2. Germline V gene sequence: CDR1 SEHNR, CDR2 FQNEAQ (reference sequence). This CDR3 is 15 amino acids long. The V segment lost 5 bases and the J segment 9 bases; nucleotides outside the gene matches: 12. The CDR3 coding sequence is TGTGCCAGCAGCCTAACGCGGGAGGAGGTAGGTGAGCAGTTCTTC. Its protein is CASSLTREEVGEQFF. Drawing the rest from reference TRBV7-9 and TRBJ2-1, the complete variable domain is DTGVSQNPRHKITKRGQNVTFRCDPISEHNRLYWYRQTLGQGPEFLTYFQNEAQLEKSRLLSDRFSAERPKGSFSTLEIQRTEQGDSAMYLCASSLTREEVGEQFFGPGTRLTVL.

At least ten counts were recorded for this clonotype. The rearrangement joins TRBV10-2 to TRBJ2-7; no definite D call. There are 13 residues in the CDR3. The germline V gene has CDR1 WSHSY and CDR2 SAAADI. V lost 4 bases, J lost 4 bases, and 11 bases lay in between. CDR3 loop: CASSGLTFYEQYF. For the CDR3, the DNA is TGCGCCAGCAGTGGCCTGACATTTTACGAGCAGTACTTC.

This clonotype was seen ten or more times. The chain uses TRBV18 and TRBJ1-5; 7 nucleotides line up with TRBD1. Germline values: CDR1 KGHSH, CDR2 LQKENI. The CDR3 is 15 amino acids. V shed 1 base, J shed 4 bases, and the junction held 4 bases outside the gene matches. The CDR3 reads CASSPLRGRNQPQHF. CDR3 in DNA: TGTGCCAGCTCACCACTCAGGGGGAGGAATCAGCCCCAGCATTTT.

Details on this clonotype: A clone one base away is much larger, so this may be a read error. This chain uses TRBV24-1 with TRBJ2-2, with 9 positions matching TRBD1. This CDR3 spans 16 amino acids. Germline V CDR1 and CDR2: KGHDR, SFDVKD. CDR3 sequence: CATSDAGQGWSGEPFF. The CDR3 DNA sequence: TGTGCCACCAGTGACGCGGGACAGGGTTGGTCCGGGGAGCCGTTTTTT.

This chain joins TRBV7-3 and TRBJ1-1; 8 nucleotides line up with TRBD1. V trimming: 5 bases; J trimming: 1 base; junction bases outside the gene matches: 9. This CDR3 comprises 16 residues. The germline CDR1 and CDR2 sequences are SGHTA and FQGTGA. The CDR3 loop reads CASSLGTGASNTEAFF. The CDR3, as DNA: TGTGCCAGCAGCCTAGGGACAGGTGCATCGAACACTGAAGCTTTCTTT.

This clonotype has at least ten counts. This chain joins TRBV27 and TRBJ2-7; D unresolved. V dropped 5 bases and J dropped 3 bases, with 17 bases sitting between them. The CDR3 totals 15 residues. Per germline, CDR1 MNHEY and CDR2 SMNVEV (reference sequence). Written as DNA, the CDR3 is TGTGCCAGCAGTCGCGGCGGAAGCAGAGACTACGAGCAGTACTTC. It yields the protein CASSRGGSRDYEQYF.

This clonotype was counted ten times or more. The V gene is TRBV20-1, the J gene TRBJ1-2, with 8 nucleotides matching TRBD1. Germline loops: CDR1 DFQATT, CDR2 SNEGSKA (reference sequence). The trim removed 0 bases at V and 3 bases at J, leaving 6 bases unmatched. This CDR3 has 15 amino acids. As DNA, the CDR3 is TGCAGTGCTAGAGATTCAGACAGGGGTTACTATGGCTACACCTTC. Amino acid sequence: CSARDSDRGYYGYTF.

This clonotype was detected only a few times. J is TRBJ1-3 and V is TRBV20-1; the D is unclear. Germline assignment: CDR1 DFQATT and CDR2 SNEGSKA (reference sequence). V was shortened by 2 bases and J by 3 bases, with 11 bases between the two germline ends. CDR3 length: 14 residues. This chain's CDR3 is CSARHNALGNTIYF. Written as DNA, the CDR3 is TGCAGTGCTAGACACAACGCTCTTGGAAACACCATATATTTT.

This clonotype was seen only a few times. V is TRBV5-1 and J is TRBJ2-7; 8 nucleotides agree with TRBD1. Looked up from germline, CDR1 is SGHRS and CDR2 is YFSETQ. The CDR3 is 15 amino acids. V lost 4 bases and J lost 3; bases outside the gene matches: 9. The CDR3 DNA reads TGCGCCAGCAGCCCGACAGGGGATACAATCTACGAGCAGTACTTC. Translating gives CASSPTGDTIYEQYF.

This clonotype appeared a single time. The rearrangement links TRBV5-5 to TRBJ1-4; D is undetermined. The CDR3 totals 14 residues. Deletions cut 4 bases from V and 3 bases from J, with 10 bases between. Germline V gives CDR1 SGHKS, CDR2 YYEKEE (reference sequence). The DNA of the CDR3 is TGTGCCAGCAGCCCTCGGATATCTAATGAAAAACTGTTTTTT. Translated: CASSPRISNEKLFF.